The TCR beta chain under discussion was sequenced for a study of vaccination effects on CD4 cells after COVID-19. The method was immunoSEQ multiplex PCR; TCRdb's version includes in-frame clones alone and lacks a portion of them. The sample records around 50,000 clones, more than 65% being singletons. In this sample, this clone turned up a few times. Its antigen remains unidentified. Having been cultured for around nine days, the cells underwent CD4+ T cell isolation. The material was CD4+ T cells from PBMCs cultured without peptide, obtained before COVID-19 vaccination. This clonotype was obtained from a human donor who received a COVID-19 vaccine.

This CDR3 is CASSHGTGDYGYTF. The CDR3 DNA is TGTGCCAGCAGCCATGGGACAGGGGACTATGGCTACACCTTC. V and J are TRBV3-1 (or the pseudogene TRBV3-2) and TRBJ1-2; 10 bases align to TRBD1. V gave up 3 bases and J gave up 3 bases; unmatched junction bases: 1. CDR1 LGHDT and CDR2 YNNKEL come from the germline V gene (reference sequence). The CDR3 covers 14 residues.